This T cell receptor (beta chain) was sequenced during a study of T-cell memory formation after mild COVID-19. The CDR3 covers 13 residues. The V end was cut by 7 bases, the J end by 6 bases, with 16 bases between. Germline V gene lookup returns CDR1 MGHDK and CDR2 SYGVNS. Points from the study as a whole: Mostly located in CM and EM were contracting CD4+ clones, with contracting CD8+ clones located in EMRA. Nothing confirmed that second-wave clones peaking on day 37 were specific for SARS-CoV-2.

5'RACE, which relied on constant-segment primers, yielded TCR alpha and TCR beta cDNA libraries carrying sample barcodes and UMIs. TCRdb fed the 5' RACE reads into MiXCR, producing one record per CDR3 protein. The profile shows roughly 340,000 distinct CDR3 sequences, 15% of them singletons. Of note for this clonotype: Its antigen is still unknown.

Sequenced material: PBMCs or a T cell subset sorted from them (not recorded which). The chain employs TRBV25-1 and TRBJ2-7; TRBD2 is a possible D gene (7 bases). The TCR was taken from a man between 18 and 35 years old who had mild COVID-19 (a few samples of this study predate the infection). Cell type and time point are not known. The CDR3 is CASTRGGFGEQYF. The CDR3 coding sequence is TGTGCCAGCACCAGGGGAGGGTTCGGCGAGCAGTACTTC.